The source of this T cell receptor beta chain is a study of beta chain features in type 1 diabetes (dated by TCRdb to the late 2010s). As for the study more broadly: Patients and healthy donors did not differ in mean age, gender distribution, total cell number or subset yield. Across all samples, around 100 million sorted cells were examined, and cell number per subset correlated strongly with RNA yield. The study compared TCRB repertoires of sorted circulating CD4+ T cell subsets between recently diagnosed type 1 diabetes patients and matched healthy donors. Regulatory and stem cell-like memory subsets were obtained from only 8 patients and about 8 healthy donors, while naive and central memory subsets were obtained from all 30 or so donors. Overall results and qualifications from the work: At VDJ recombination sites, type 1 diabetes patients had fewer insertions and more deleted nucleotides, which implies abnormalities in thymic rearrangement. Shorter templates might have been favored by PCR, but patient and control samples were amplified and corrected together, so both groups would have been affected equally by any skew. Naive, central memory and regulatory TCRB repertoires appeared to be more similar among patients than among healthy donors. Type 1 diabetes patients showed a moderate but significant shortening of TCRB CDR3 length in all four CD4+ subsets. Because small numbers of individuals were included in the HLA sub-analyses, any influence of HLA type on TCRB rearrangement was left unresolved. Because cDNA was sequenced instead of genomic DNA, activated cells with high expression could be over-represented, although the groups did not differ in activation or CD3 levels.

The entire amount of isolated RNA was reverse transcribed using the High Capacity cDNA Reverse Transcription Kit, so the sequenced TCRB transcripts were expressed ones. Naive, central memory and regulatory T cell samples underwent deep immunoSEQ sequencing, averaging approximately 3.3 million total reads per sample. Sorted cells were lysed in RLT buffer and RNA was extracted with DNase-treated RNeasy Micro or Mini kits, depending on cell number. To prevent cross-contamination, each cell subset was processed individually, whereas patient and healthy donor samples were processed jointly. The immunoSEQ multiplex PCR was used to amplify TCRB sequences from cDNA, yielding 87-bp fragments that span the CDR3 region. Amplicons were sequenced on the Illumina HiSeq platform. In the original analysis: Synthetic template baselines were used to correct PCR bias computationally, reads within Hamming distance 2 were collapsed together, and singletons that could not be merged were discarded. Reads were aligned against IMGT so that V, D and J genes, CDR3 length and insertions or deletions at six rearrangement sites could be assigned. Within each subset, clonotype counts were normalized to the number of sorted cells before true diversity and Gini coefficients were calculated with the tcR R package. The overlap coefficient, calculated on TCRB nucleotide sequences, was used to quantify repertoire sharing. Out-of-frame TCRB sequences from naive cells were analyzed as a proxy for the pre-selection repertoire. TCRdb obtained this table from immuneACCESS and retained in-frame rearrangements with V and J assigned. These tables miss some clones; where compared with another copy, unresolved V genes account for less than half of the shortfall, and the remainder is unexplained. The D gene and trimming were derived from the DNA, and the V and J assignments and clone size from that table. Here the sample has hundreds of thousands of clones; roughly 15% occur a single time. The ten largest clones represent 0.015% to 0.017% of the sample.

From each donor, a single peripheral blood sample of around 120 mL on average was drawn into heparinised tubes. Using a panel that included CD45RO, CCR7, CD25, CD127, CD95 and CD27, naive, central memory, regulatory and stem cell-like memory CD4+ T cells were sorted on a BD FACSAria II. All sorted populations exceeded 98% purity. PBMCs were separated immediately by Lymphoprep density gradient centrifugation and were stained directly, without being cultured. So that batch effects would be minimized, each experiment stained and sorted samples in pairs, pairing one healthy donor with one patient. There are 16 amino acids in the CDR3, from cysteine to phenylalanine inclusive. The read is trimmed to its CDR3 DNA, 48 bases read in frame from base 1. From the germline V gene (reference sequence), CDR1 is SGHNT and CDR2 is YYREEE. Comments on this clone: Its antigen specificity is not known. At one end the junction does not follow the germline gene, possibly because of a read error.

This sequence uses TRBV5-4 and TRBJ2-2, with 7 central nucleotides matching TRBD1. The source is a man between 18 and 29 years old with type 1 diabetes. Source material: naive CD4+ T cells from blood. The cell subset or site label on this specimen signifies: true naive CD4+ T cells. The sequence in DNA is TGTGCCAGCAGCTCTGGGACAGACTTCGGGCCCGGGGAACTGTTTTTT. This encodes CASSSGTDFGPGELFF. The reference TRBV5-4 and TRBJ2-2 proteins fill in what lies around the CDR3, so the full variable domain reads ETGVTQSPTHLIKTRGQQVTLRCSSQSGHNTVSWYQQALGQGPQFIFQYYREEENGRGNFPPRFSGLQFPNYSSELNVNALELDDSALYLCASSSGTDFGPGELFFGEGSRLTVL.